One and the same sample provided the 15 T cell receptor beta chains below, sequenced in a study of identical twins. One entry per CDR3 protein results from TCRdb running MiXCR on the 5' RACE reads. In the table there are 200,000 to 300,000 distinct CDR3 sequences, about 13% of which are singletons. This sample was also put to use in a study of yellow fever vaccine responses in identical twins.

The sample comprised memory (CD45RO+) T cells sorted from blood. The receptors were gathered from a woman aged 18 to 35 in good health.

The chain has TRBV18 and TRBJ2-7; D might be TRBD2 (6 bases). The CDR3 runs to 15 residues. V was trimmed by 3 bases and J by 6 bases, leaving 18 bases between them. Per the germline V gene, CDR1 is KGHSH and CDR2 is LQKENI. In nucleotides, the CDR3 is TGTGCCAGCTCACCGCCGATGCAACTGGGAGGCGAGCAGTACTTC. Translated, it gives CASSPPMQLGGEQYF.

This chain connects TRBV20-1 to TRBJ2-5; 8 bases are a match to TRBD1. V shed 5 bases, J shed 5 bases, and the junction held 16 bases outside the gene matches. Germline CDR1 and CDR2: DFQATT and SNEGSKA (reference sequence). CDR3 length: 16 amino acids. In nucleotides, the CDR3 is TGCAGTGCTGAGCCCCGAGACAGGGGCGAAGCGGAGACCCAGTACTTC. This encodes CSAEPRDRGEAETQYF.

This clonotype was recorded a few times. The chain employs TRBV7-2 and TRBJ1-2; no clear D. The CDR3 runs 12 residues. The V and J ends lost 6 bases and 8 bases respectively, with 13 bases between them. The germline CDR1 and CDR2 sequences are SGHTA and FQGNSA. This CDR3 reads CASSHTIGGYTF. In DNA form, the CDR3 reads TGTGCCAGCAGTCATACAATAGGGGGCTACACCTTC.

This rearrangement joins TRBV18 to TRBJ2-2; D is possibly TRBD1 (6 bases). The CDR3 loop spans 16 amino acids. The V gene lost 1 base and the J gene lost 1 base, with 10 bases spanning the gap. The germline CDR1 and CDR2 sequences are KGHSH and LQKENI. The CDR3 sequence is CASSPQPTGNTGELFF. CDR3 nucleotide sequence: TGTGCCAGCTCACCACAACCGACAGGGAACACCGGGGAGCTGTTTTTT. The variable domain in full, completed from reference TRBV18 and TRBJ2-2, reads NAGVMQNPRHLVRRRGQEARLRCSPMKGHSHVYWYRQLPEEGLKFMVYLQKENIIDESGMPKERFSAEFPKEGPSILRIQQVVRGDSAAYFCASSPQPTGNTGELFFGEGSRLTVL.

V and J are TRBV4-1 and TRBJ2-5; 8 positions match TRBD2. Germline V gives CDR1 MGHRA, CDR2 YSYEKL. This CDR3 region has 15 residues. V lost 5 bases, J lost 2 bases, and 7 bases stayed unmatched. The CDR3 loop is CASSALPGGQETQYF. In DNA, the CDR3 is TGCGCCAGCAGCGCCCTCCCGGGAGGGCAAGAGACCCAGTACTTC.

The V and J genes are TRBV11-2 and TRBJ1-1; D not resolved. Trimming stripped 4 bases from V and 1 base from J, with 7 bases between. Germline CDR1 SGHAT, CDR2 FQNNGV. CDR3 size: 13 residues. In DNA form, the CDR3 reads TGTGCCAGCAGCTCCCTACGGAACACTGAAGCTTTCTTT. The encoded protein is CASSSLRNTEAFF. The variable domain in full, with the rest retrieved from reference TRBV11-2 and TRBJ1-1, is EAGVAQSPRYKIIEKRQSVAFWCNPISGHATLYWYQQILGQGPKLLIQFQNNGVVDDSQLPKDRFSAERLKGVDSTLKIQPAKLEDSAVYLCASSSLRNTEAFFGQGTRLTVV.

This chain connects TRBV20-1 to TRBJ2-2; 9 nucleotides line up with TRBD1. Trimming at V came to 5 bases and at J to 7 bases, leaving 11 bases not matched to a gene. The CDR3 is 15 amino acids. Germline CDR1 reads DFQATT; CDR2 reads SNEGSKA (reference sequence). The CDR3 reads CSAGPRTGENGELFF. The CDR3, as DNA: TGCAGTGCTGGGCCCCGGACAGGGGAAAACGGGGAGCTGTTTTTT.

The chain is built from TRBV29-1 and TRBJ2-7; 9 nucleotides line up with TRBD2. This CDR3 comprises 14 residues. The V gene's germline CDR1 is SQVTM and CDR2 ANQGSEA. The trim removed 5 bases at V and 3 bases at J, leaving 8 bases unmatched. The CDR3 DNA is TGCAGCGTTTCGGGTCTAGCGGGAATCTACGAGCAGTACTTC. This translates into CSVSGLAGIYEQYF.

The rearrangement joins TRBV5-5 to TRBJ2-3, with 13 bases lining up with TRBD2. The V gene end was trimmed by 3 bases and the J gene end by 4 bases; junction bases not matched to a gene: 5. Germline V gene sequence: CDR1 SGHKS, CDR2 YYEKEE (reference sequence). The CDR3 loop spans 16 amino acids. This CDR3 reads CASSSGTSGKSDTQYF. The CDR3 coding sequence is TGTGCCAGCAGCTCCGGGACTAGCGGGAAGTCAGATACGCAGTATTTT. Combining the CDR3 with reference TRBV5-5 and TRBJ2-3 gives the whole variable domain DAGVTQSPTHLIKTRGQQVTLRCSPISGHKSVSWYQQVLGQGPQFIFQYYEKEERGRGNFPDRFSARQFPNYSSELNVNALLLGDSALYLCASSSGTSGKSDTQYFGPGTRLTVL.

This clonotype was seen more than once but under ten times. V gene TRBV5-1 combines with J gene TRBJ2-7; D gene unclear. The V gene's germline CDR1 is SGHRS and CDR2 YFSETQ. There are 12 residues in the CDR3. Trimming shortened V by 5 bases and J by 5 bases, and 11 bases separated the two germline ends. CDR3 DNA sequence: TGCGCCAGCAGTTCGTCGGGTAACGAGCAGTACTTC. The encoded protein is CASSSSGNEQYF.

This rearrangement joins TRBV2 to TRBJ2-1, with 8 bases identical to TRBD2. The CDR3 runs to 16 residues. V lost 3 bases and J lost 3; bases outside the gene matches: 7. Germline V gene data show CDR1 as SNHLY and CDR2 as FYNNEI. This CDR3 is CASSDSSGSIYNEQFF. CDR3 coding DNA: TGTGCCAGCAGTGATTCTAGCGGGTCCATCTACAATGAGCAGTTCTTC.

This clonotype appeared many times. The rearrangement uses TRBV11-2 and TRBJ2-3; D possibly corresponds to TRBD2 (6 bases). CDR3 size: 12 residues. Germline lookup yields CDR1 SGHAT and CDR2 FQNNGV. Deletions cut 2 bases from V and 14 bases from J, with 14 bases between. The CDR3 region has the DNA TGTGCCAGCAGCTTACCGGGACTCCCCCCGTATTTT. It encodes CASSLPGLPPYF.

The CDR3: CASSPGAFF. In DNA, the CDR3 is TGTGCCAGCTCCCCCGGGGCTTTCTTT. The rearrangement uses TRBV18 and TRBJ1-1; the D is unclear. The CDR3 contains 9 residues. Germline lookup yields CDR1 KGHSH and CDR2 LQKENI. Trimming took off 6 bases at V and 11 bases at J, with 7 bases between the two ends.

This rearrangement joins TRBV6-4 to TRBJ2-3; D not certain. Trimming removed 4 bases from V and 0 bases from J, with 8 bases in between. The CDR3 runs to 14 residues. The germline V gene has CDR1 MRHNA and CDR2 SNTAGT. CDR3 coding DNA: TGTGCCAGCAGTGGCAGTACTAGCACAGATACGCAGTATTTT. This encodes CASSGSTSTDTQYF.

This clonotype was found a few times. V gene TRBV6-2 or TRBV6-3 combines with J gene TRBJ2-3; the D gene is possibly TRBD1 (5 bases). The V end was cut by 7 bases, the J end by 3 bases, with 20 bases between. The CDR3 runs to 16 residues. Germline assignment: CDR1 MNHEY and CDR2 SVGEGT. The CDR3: CASTPGLARVTDTQYF. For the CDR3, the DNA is TGTGCCAGCACCCCCGGCCTCGCCAGGGTAACAGATACGCAGTATTTT.